A selection of T cell receptor beta chains follows, all from one sample in a study of regulatory T cells in long-lasting Graves disease. TCRdb used MiXCR to reprocess the multiplex PCR reads, holding one entry per CDR3 protein. The sample consists of roughly 380,000 distinct CDR3 sequences, over 15% of them appearing once. This same sample was also part of a study on T cells in Graves' hyperthyroidism and ophthalmopathy.

The sequenced sample was peripheral blood mononuclear cells (PBMCs), obtained at new diagnosis, from a patient treated with antithyroid drugs. Receptor source: a man aged 35-49 years with Graves disease. CDR3s include the opening cysteine and the closing phenylalanine or tryptophan. The order of the fields is clone size, V gene, J gene, D gene, CDR3 DNA, CDR3 protein. D genes are given only for firm matches. Clone size, where shown, is once, few, many, or a class for clones that have expanded.

abundance: few
v_gene: TRBV4-3
j_gene: TRBJ1-1
d_gene: TRBD1
CDR3nt: TGCGCCAGCAGCCGAGGGACAGGGAGGAACACTGAAGCTTTCTTT
CDR3aa: CASSRGTGRNTEAFF

abundance: NA
v_gene: TRBV12-3/TRBV12-4
j_gene: TRBJ2-5
d_gene: NA
CDR3nt: TGTGCCAGCAGGTCAAGCAACCAAGAGACCCAGTACTTC
CDR3aa: CASRSSNQETQYF

abundance: NA
v_gene: TRBV18
j_gene: TRBJ2-7
d_gene: NA
CDR3nt: TGTGCCAGCTCACCCGGTGGGGCCAGGCCCTACGAGCAGTACTTC
CDR3aa: CASSPGGARPYEQYF

abundance: many
v_gene: TRBV2
j_gene: TRBJ1-6
d_gene: TRBD1
CDR3nt: TGTGCCAGCAACAGGGACAGAGGCAATTCACCCCTCCACTTT
CDR3aa: CASNRDRGNSPLHF

abundance: NA
v_gene: TRBV4-1
j_gene: TRBJ2-5
d_gene: NA
CDR3nt: TGCGCCAGCAGCCAAAGCGTCCTCAGGGAGACCCAGTACTTC
CDR3aa: CASSQSVLRETQYF

abundance: NA
v_gene: TRBV5-1
j_gene: TRBJ1-6
d_gene: NA
CDR3nt: TGCGCCAGCAGCTTGGCCGGGAGGTCACCCCTCCACTTT
CDR3aa: CASSLAGRSPLHF

abundance: NA
v_gene: TRBV28
j_gene: TRBJ1-3
d_gene: TRBD1
CDR3nt: TGTGCCAGCAGAACCCCGACAGGGCTCTCATCTGGAAACACCATATATTTT
CDR3aa: CASRTPTGLSSGNTIYF

abundance: many
v_gene: TRBV7-2
j_gene: TRBJ1-6
d_gene: TRBD1
CDR3nt: TGTGCCAGCAGCTTAGGGTTTGACAGGGAAAATTCACCCCTCCACTTT
CDR3aa: CASSLGFDRENSPLHF

abundance: many
v_gene: TRBV27
j_gene: TRBJ2-7
d_gene: TRBD1
CDR3nt: TGTGCCAGCAGTCCCCGGACAGGGGGACCCTACGAGCAGTACTTC
CDR3aa: CASSPRTGGPYEQYF

abundance: many
v_gene: TRBV7-9
j_gene: TRBJ2-3
d_gene: TRBD1
CDR3nt: TGTGCCAGCAGCGCCCGGACAGGAAGCACAGATACGCAGTATTTT
CDR3aa: CASSARTGSTDTQYF

abundance: NA
v_gene: TRBV12-3/TRBV12-4
j_gene: TRBJ1-1
d_gene: NA
CDR3nt: TGTGCCAGCAGCCAAGCGGGGGAGCCTCGCATGAACACTGAAGCTTTCTTT
CDR3aa: CASSQAGEPRMNTEAFF

abundance: few
v_gene: TRBV28
j_gene: TRBJ1-3
d_gene: NA
CDR3nt: TGTGCCAGCAGTTTATTTCACACTGACTCTGGAAACACCATATATTTT
CDR3aa: CASSLFHTDSGNTIYF

abundance: many
v_gene: TRBV9
j_gene: TRBJ1-1
d_gene: NA
CDR3nt: TGTGCCAGCAGCGCGGGGGGCGGCCTTTGGGGGACTGAAGCTTTCTTT
CDR3aa: CASSAGGGLWGTEAFF

abundance: NA
v_gene: TRBV15
j_gene: TRBJ1-2
d_gene: NA
CDR3nt: TGTGCCACCAGCTTCGGACGGAACCTTAACTATGGCTACACCTTC
CDR3aa: CATSFGRNLNYGYTF

abundance: many
v_gene: TRBV6-1
j_gene: TRBJ1-6
d_gene: NA
CDR3nt: TGTGCCAGCACCCCCCAGGAAGGGTGGGATTCACCCCTCCACTTT
CDR3aa: CASTPQEGWDSPLHF

abundance: NA
v_gene: TRBV7-6
j_gene: TRBJ2-3
d_gene: NA
CDR3nt: TGTGCCAGCAGCGAGGGAAACACAGATACGCAGTATTTT
CDR3aa: CASSEGNTDTQYF

abundance: many
v_gene: TRBV12-3/TRBV12-4
j_gene: TRBJ2-1
d_gene: NA
CDR3nt: TGTGCCAGCAGTCCCCAGGGTATCGATGAGCAGTTCTTC
CDR3aa: CASSPQGIDEQFF

abundance: many
v_gene: TRBV18
j_gene: TRBJ2-1
d_gene: NA
CDR3nt: TGTGCCAGCTCACCACGCGTGAATGAGCAGTTCTTC
CDR3aa: CASSPRVNEQFF

abundance: many
v_gene: TRBV5-1
j_gene: TRBJ2-1
d_gene: NA
CDR3nt: TGCGCCAGCAGCGGGGGGGGACACCGTACCCCCTCCTACAATGAGCAGTTCTTC
CDR3aa: CASSGGGHRTPSYNEQFF

abundance: many
v_gene: TRBV28
j_gene: TRBJ2-2
d_gene: NA
CDR3nt: TGTGCCAGCAGTACCTTGGAGGGGGGGAACACCGGGGAGCTGTTTTTT
CDR3aa: CASSTLEGGNTGELFF

abundance: NA
v_gene: TRBV28
j_gene: TRBJ2-7
d_gene: NA
CDR3nt: TGTGCCAGCAGACGACTGAACCCCTACGAGCAGTACTTC
CDR3aa: CASRRLNPYEQYF

abundance: many
v_gene: TRBV28
j_gene: TRBJ1-5
d_gene: NA
CDR3nt: TGTGCCAGCAGTTTACTGAGCTCGAGCAATCAGCCCCAGCATTTT
CDR3aa: CASSLLSSSNQPQHF

abundance: many
v_gene: TRBV5-1
j_gene: TRBJ2-1
d_gene: TRBD1
CDR3nt: TGCGCCAGCAGCTTGGCGGGGGGACAGGGGATTTCGTCCGCGAGAAATGAGCAGTTCTTC
CDR3aa: CASSLAGGQGISSARNEQFF

abundance: many
v_gene: TRBV28
j_gene: TRBJ2-7
d_gene: TRBD2
CDR3nt: TGTGCCAGCAGTTCCTCTAGCGGACTTAATTTATACGAGCAGTACTTC
CDR3aa: CASSSSSGLNLYEQYF

abundance: many
v_gene: TRBV14
j_gene: TRBJ2-7
d_gene: NA
CDR3nt: TGTGCCAGCAGCCTGGGTGAGGACAACTCCTACGAGCAGTACTTC
CDR3aa: CASSLGEDNSYEQYF

abundance: NA
v_gene: TRBV29-1
j_gene: TRBJ2-3
d_gene: TRBD1
CDR3nt: TGCAGCGTTGGGGGACAGGGGGATGTTACGCAGTATTTT
CDR3aa: CSVGGQGDVTQYF

abundance: many
v_gene: TRBV29-1
j_gene: TRBJ2-3
d_gene: NA
CDR3nt: TGCAGCGCCTCGGGCGGGCGCACTAGCACAGATACGCAGTATTTT
CDR3aa: CSASGGRTSTDTQYF

abundance: many
v_gene: TRBV20-1
j_gene: TRBJ2-7
d_gene: TRBD2
CDR3nt: TGCAGTGCTAGCTGGACTAGGCACTCCTACGAGCAGTACTTC
CDR3aa: CSASWTRHSYEQYF

abundance: many
v_gene: TRBV15
j_gene: TRBJ1-4
d_gene: TRBD1
CDR3nt: TGTGCCACCAGCAGAGAAGGGGGCGGTGAAAAACTGTTTTTT
CDR3aa: CATSREGGGEKLFF

abundance: few
v_gene: TRBV2
j_gene: TRBJ2-1
d_gene: TRBD2
CDR3nt: TGTGCCAGCAGTCGACTAGCGGGGGGAGAAAATGAGCAGTTCTTC
CDR3aa: CASSRLAGGENEQFF

abundance: many
v_gene: TRBV7-3
j_gene: TRBJ1-5
d_gene: NA
CDR3nt: TGTGCCAGCAGCTTAACCCACAATCAGCCCCAGCATTTT
CDR3aa: CASSLTHNQPQHF

abundance: many
v_gene: TRBV27
j_gene: TRBJ2-3
d_gene: NA
CDR3nt: TGTGCCAGCAGTTTGGGGCCAGGCCGTAGCAAACCGAGGGGTACGCAGTATTTT
CDR3aa: CASSLGPGRSKPRGTQYF

abundance: NA
v_gene: TRBV4-2
j_gene: TRBJ1-4
d_gene: NA
CDR3nt: TGTGCCAGCAGCCAAGCGGACAGAACTAATGAAAAACTGTTTTTT
CDR3aa: CASSQADRTNEKLFF

abundance: many
v_gene: TRBV27
j_gene: TRBJ1-6
d_gene: TRBD1
CDR3nt: TGTGCCAGTACAGGGGCTTATAATTCACCCCTCCACTTT
CDR3aa: CASTGAYNSPLHF

abundance: many
v_gene: TRBV30
j_gene: TRBJ2-3
d_gene: TRBD1
CDR3nt: TGTGCCTGGAGCTTGGGACAGGCTAAGTATTTT
CDR3aa: CAWSLGQAKYF

abundance: NA
v_gene: TRBV19
j_gene: TRBJ1-4
d_gene: TRBD1
CDR3nt: TGTGCCAGTAGTATAGAGGCAGGGGGCGTCCCTAATGAAAAACTGTTTTTT
CDR3aa: CASSIEAGGVPNEKLFF